These 9 T cell receptor beta chains were all obtained from the same sample, sequenced in a study of blood T cell repertoires in COVID-19 (dated by TCRdb to 2018 to 2021). Library generation was performed with the immunoSEQ multiplex PCR assay. Drawn from immuneACCESS, this table holds only the in-frame rearrangements with V and J called that TCRdb kept. Clones are partly lost; checked studies trace under half to an unresolved V gene and leave the rest unexplained. For this sample the table gives hundreds of thousands of clones, of which nearly 85% were detected only once. In total, the top ten clones hold 1.3% of the sample. The sequenced sample consisted of peripheral blood. Receptor source: a woman under 40 with COVID-19, enrolled during active disease.

This rearrangement joins TRBV9 to TRBJ1-1, with a weak D call TRBD1 (6 bases). V lost 2 bases to trimming and J lost 1 base, with 12 bases between them. CDR3 size: 15 residues. The V gene's germline CDR1 is SGDLS and CDR2 YYNGEE. CDR3 in DNA: TGTGCCAGCAGCGTTGGGGGGGCCTGGAACACTGAAGCTTTCTTT. This codes for CASSVGGAWNTEAFF.

The rearrangement links TRBV7-6 to TRBJ2-7; TRBD2 matches at 10 bases. This CDR3 contains 15 residues. The V segment lost 1 base and the J segment 7 bases; nucleotides outside the gene matches: 7. CDR1 and CDR2 from the germline V gene are SGHVS and FNYEAQ. The CDR3 nucleotides read TGTGCCAGCAGCTTAGTAGCGGGGGGCAGTTCAGAGCAGTACTTC. Protein product: CASSLVAGGSSEQYF.

The V gene is TRBV3-1 (or the pseudogene TRBV3-2), the J gene TRBJ1-6; D unclear. The CDR3 has 17 amino acids. The V and J ends lost 4 bases and 7 bases respectively, with 20 bases between them. Per the germline V gene, CDR1 is LGHDT and CDR2 is YNNKEL (reference sequence). The CDR3: CASSPNPGWNRNSPLHF. In DNA, the CDR3 is TGTGCCAGCAGCCCCAACCCGGGGTGGAACAGAAATTCACCCCTCCACTTT.

V usage is TRBV7-9 and J usage is TRBJ2-7; TRBD1 is a possible D gene (6 bases). The V gene lost 5 bases and the J gene lost 1 base, with 12 bases spanning the gap. This CDR3 comprises 14 residues. Germline lookup yields CDR1 SEHNR and CDR2 FQNEAQ (reference sequence). The CDR3, as DNA: TGTGCCAGCAGCATCCGGGACACATCCTACGAGCAGTACTTC. This sequence encodes CASSIRDTSYEQYF.

CDR3 nucleotides: TGCAGCGTTCGATCGTGGGAGGCCAAAAACATTCAGTACTTC. Translated: CSVRSWEAKNIQYF. J is TRBJ2-4 and V is TRBV29-1; perhaps TRBD2 as D (5 bases). The germline CDR1 and CDR2 sequences are SQVTM and ANQGSEA. V was trimmed by 5 bases and J by 1 base, leaving 12 bases between them. The CDR3 spans 14 residues.

The rearrangement links TRBV19 to TRBJ1-2; D is unresolved. The ends were cut back, 4 bases at V and 4 bases at J, with 10 bases in the middle. Germline CDR1 reads LNHDA; CDR2 reads SQIVND (reference sequence). The CDR3 loop spans 13 amino acids. The CDR3 reads CASSNVNSYGYTF. For the CDR3, the DNA is TGTGCCAGTAGTAATGTCAATAGCTATGGCTACACCTTC.

The gene calls are TRBV19 and TRBJ2-7; TRBD1 agrees at 7 bases. V was clipped by 4 bases and J by 3 bases; unmatched bases: 6. The CDR3 extends over 14 amino acids. CDR1 and CDR2 (germline): LNHDA, SQIVND (reference sequence). CDR3: CASSTGTEIYEQYF. CDR3 sequence (DNA): TGTGCCAGTAGTACCGGGACAGAGATCTACGAGCAGTACTTC.

This clone has a handful of counts. The chain joins TRBV2 to TRBJ2-4; 9 nucleotides match TRBD2. The junction had 10 bases not matched to a gene; V was cut back by 6 bases and J by 16 bases. CDR1 is SNHLY, CDR2 FYNNEI, per germline. This CDR3 has 12 residues. The CDR3 spells CASSTGLAWGYF. The DNA for the CDR3 is TGTGCCAGCAGCACGGGACTAGCTTGGGGTTACTTC.

The chain links TRBV18 to TRBJ2-3, with 11 positions matching TRBD2. V was pared by 4 bases and J by 3 bases, with 9 bases of the junction left unmatched. Germline V gives CDR1 KGHSH, CDR2 LQKENI. This CDR3 has 17 residues. This chain's CDR3 is CASSLRTGLAVTDTQYF. CDR3 in DNA: TGTGCCAGCTCACTCAGAACGGGACTAGCGGTAACAGATACGCAGTATTTT.